The rows below give T cell receptor beta chains drawn from one sample of a study of blood T cell repertoires in COVID-19. Sequencing used immunoSEQ multiplex PCR; TCRdb keeps in-frame clones, though not all of them. Of roughly 150,000 clones listed, about 80% are singletons. Input material: peripheral blood. Receptor source: a human donor in a cohort sampled during active COVID-19. CDR3s include the opening cysteine and the closing phenylalanine or tryptophan. A D gene is named only where the DNA matches it firmly. For some rows the clone size is stated as once, few or many, or as a class when expanded; others skip it.

j_call clone_size d_call v_call cdr3_nt cdr3_aa
TRBJ2-3 few TRBD2 TRBV5-4 TGTGCCAGCAGCCCACGGGGCGGGGGGGTCACAGATACGCAGTATTTT CASSPRGGGVTDTQYF
TRBJ2-3 . . TRBV7-7 TGTGCTAGCAGCTTAAAAGTCCCCCCGCTCGGGGATACGCAGTATTTT CASSLKVPPLGDTQYF
TRBJ2-3 . . TRBV6-6 TGTGCCGTAGCACTGGCCGCAGATACGCAGTATTTT CAVALAADTQYF
TRBJ2-3 few TRBD2 TRBV9 TGTGCCAGCAGCGCGGGGGGGATCACAGATACGCAGTATTTT CASSAGGITDTQYF
TRBJ1-2 . . TRBV19 TGTGCCAGCCAGTTAGCCGGGGGGAGGAATGGCTACACCTTC CASQLAGGRNGYTF
TRBJ1-5 . . TRBV12-3/TRBV12-4 TGTGCCAGCAGTTTGGGAGAGAATCAGCCCCAGCATTTT CASSLGENQPQHF
TRBJ2-2 . TRBD2 TRBV3-1/TRBV3-2 TGTGCCAGCAGCCAACGGGAAGCGGGGGGGCCCGCCGGGGAGCTGTTTTTT CASSQREAGGPAGELFF
TRBJ2-2 . . TRBV3-1/TRBV3-2 TGTGCCAGCCGGAAACCGGGGAAGAACACCGGGGAGCTGTTTTTT CASRKPGKNTGELFF
TRBJ2-2 . . TRBV7-9 TGTGCCAGCAGCATCCGTAGCCGAGCCGGGGAGCTGTTTTTT CASSIRSRAGELFF
TRBJ1-3 few . TRBV7-9 TGTGCCAGCAGCCCCCTAGAGCCGGCTGGAAACACCATATATTTT CASSPLEPAGNTIYF
TRBJ1-1 . TRBD1 TRBV2 TGTGCCAGCAGGCCCGGGACAGGGACCATGAACACTGAAGCTTTCTTT CASRPGTGTMNTEAFF
TRBJ2-1 . . TRBV10-3 TGTGCCATCAGTGATTACAGGGTAAATGAGCAGTTCTTC CAISDYRVNEQFF
TRBJ2-2 . TRBD1 TRBV6-5 TGTGCCAGCAGTAGACAGGGTCCCGGGGAGCTGTTTTTT CASSRQGPGELFF
TRBJ2-7 . TRBD1 TRBV25-1 TGTGCCAGCAGGGAGACAAGGACAGGGTACTACGAGCAGTACTTC CASRETRTGYYEQYF
TRBJ1-3 few . TRBV29-1 TGCAGCGTTGAAGATCCCAGGCCTTTGTCTGGAAACACCATATATTTT CSVEDPRPLSGNTIYF
TRBJ1-2 . . TRBV27 TGTGCCAGTCGCCAGACGGGGGGCGTAGGTGGCTACACCTTC CASRQTGGVGGYTF
TRBJ1-1 . . TRBV5-1 TGCGCCAGCAGCTTCGCGGGACCCTTTGATACTGAAGCTTTCTTT CASSFAGPFDTEAFF
TRBJ2-7 . . TRBV4-1 TGCGCCAGCAGCCAAGAGGGACTTTCTGACGAGCAGTACTTC CASSQEGLSDEQYF